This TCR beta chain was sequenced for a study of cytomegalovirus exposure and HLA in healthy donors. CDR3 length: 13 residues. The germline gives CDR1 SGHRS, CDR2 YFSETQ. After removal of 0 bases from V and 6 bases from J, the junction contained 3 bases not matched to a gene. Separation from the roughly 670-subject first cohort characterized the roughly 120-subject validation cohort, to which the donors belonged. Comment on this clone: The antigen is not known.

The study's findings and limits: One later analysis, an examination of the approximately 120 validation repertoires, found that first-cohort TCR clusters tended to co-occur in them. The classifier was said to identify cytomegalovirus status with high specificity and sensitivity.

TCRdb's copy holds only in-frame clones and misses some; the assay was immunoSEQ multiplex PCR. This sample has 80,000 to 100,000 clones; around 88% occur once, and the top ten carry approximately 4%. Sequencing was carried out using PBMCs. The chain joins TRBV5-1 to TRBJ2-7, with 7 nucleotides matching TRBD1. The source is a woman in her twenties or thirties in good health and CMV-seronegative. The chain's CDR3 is CASSLVGQSEQYF. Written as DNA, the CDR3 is TGCGCCAGCAGCTTGGTGGGACAGAGCGAGCAGTACTTC. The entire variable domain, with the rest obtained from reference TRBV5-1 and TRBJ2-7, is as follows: KAGVTQTPRYLIKTRGQQVTLSCSPISGHRSVSWYQQTPGQGLQFLFEYFSETQRNKGNFPGRFSGRQFSNSRSEMNVSTLELGDSALYLCASSLVGQSEQYFGPGTRLTVT.